The clone carrying this TCR beta chain was picked up many times. The antigen remains undetermined. The diagnoses drew upon clinical symptoms, serum thyroxine and TRAb, thyroid ultrasound and orbital computed tomography. The sample originates from a study of T cells in Graves' hyperthyroidism and ophthalmopathy. Researchers took RNA transcripts and amplified the TCR beta CDR3 regions from them. The TCR CDR3 was amplified in a first-round RT-PCR using the HTBI primer set. TCRdb reanalysed the multiplex PCR reads using MiXCR and keeps one entry per CDR3 protein. Of approximately 700,000 distinct CDR3 sequences listed, less than 45% are singletons. Germline assignment: CDR1 SQVTM and CDR2 ANQGSEA. The CDR3 covers 13 residues. Deletions cut 4 bases from V and 7 bases from J, with 13 bases between. Study results and caveats: The model identified upcoming ophthalmopathy a median about 6.5 months ahead of onset. Most thyroid clonotypes with frequency above 0.001 were detected in blood.

Sequencing was carried out using peripheral blood or thyroid tissue (not recorded which). This receptor was obtained from an adult man with Graves' disease, either hyperthyroidism or ophthalmopathy (not recorded which). V is TRBV29-1 and J is TRBJ1-4; D is undetermined. In DNA form, the CDR3 reads TGCAGCGTTGGGGCGGGGTTTGGTGAAAAACTGTTTTTT. This encodes CSVGAGFGEKLFF.